The 2 T cell receptor beta chains given below trace back to one sample, sequenced in a study of blood T cells in healthy people across ages. Next came a second PCR, run for about 6 to 12 cycles, which used a sample-barcoded 5' primer along with a J-beta primer mix. TCRdb reanalysed the 5' RACE reads using MiXCR and keeps one entry per CDR3 protein. The sample records roughly 1,100,000 distinct CDR3 sequences, under 30% being singletons. These data are also associated with another study on T cells of mothers and their children.

The sequencing input was blood. These TCRs come from a girl aged 2 to 10 in good health.

This clonotype was found a few times. The rearrangement joins TRBV6-5 to TRBJ1-2; possible D gene TRBD1, 6 bases. CDR1 and CDR2 from the germline V gene are MNHEY and SVGAGI. The CDR3 is 12 residues long. The germline V and J ends were trimmed by 7 bases and 6 bases, with 12 bases remaining between them. This CDR3 is CASTTGWDGYTF. The CDR3 nucleotides are TGTGCCAGCACTACAGGGTGGGATGGCTACACCTTC.

The chain joins TRBV29-1 to TRBJ1-1; D ambiguous. Germline CDR1 is SQVTM and CDR2 is ANQGSEA. Trimming left V 0 bases short and J 7 bases short, with 18 bases between. The CDR3 is 15 amino acids. CDR3 DNA sequence: TGCAGCGTTGAAGAGGAGAGTTCGAGGATTGGTGAAGCTTTCTTT. This gives the protein CSVEEESSRIGEAFF.